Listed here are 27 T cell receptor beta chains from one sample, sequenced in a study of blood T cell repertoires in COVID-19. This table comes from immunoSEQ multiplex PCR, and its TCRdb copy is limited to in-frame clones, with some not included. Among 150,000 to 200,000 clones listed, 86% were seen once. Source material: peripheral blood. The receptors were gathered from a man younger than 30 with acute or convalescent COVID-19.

CDR3 loop: CASSSGINTEAFF. The DNA for the CDR3 is TGTGCCAGCAGCTCAGGGATAAACACTGAAGCTTTCTTT. The V and J genes are TRBV7-9 and TRBJ1-1; a weak D match, TRBD1 (5 bases). V lost 4 bases and J lost 2, with 8 bases in between. Germline V gene sequence: CDR1 SEHNR, CDR2 FQNEAQ (reference sequence). CDR3 length: 13 residues.

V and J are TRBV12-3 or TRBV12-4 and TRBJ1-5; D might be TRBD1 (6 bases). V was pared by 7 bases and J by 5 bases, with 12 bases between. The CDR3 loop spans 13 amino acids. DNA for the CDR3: TGTGCCAGCAACCGGGGGGCGTATCAGCCCCAGCATTTT. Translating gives CASNRGAYQPQHF.

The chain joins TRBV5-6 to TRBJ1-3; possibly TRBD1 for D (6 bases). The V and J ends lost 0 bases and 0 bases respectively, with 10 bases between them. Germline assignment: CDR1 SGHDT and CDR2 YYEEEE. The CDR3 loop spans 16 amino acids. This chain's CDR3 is CASSLEGTLSGNTIYF. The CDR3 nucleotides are TGTGCCAGCAGCTTGGAGGGGACACTCTCTGGAAACACCATATATTTT.

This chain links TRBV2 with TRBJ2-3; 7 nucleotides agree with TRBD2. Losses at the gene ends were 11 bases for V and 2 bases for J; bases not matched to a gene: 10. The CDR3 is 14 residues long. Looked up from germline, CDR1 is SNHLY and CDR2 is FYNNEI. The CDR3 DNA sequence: TGTGCCCTCTCGGTGAGCGGGGTCACAGATACGCAGTATTTT. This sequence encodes CALSVSGVTDTQYF. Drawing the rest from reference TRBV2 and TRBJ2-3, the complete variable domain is EPEVTQTPSHQVTQMGQEVILRCVPISNHLYFYWYRQILGQKVEFLVSFYNNEISEKSEIFDDQFSVERPDGSNFTLKIRSTKLEDSAMYFCALSVSGVTDTQYFGPGTRLTVL.

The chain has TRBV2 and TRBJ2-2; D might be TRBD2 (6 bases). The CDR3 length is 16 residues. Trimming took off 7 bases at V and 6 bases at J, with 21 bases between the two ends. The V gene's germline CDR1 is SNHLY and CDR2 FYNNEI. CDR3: CASTALGGSGAGELFF. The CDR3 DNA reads TGTGCCAGCACTGCACTGGGGGGAAGTGGCGCCGGGGAGCTGTTTTTT.

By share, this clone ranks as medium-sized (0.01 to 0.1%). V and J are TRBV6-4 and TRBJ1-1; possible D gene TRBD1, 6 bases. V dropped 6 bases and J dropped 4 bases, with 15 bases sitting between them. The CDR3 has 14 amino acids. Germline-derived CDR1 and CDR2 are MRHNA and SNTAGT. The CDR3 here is CASSPGEGGTEAFF. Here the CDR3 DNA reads TGTGCCAGCAGCCCCGGGGAGGGGGGCACTGAAGCTTTCTTT.

The CDR3 DNA reads as TGTGCCAGCAGCCCGGGGGACGCAACTAATTCACCCCTCCACTTT. This sequence encodes CASSPGDATNSPLHF. The rearrangement uses TRBV7-9 and TRBJ1-6, with a possible D match to TRBD1 (5 bases). Between the trimmed V and J ends, which lost 5 bases and 6 bases, there was a span of 14 bases. Germline V CDR1 and CDR2: SEHNR, FQNEAQ (reference sequence). CDR3 length equals 15 residues.

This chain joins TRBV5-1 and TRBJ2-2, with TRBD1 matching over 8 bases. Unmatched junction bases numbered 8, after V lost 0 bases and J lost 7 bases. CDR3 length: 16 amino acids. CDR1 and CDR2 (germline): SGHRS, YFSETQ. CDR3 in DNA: TGCGCCAGCAGCTTGGACTCGGACAGGGTAGGCGGGGAGCTGTTTTTT. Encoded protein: CASSLDSDRVGGELFF.

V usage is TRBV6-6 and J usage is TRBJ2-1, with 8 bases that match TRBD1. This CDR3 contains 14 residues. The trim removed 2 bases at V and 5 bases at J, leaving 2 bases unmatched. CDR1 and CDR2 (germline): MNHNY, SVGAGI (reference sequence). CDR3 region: CASSYGQGNNEQFF. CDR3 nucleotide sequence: TGTGCCAGCAGTTACGGACAGGGTAACAATGAGCAGTTCTTC.

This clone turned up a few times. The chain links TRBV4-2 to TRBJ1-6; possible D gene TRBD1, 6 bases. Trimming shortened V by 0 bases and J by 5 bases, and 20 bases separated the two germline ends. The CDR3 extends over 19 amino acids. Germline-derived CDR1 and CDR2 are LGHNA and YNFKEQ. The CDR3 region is CASSQEHPSGAANNSPLHF. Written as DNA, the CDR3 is TGTGCCAGCAGCCAAGAACACCCGTCAGGGGCCGCGAATAATTCACCCCTCCACTTT.

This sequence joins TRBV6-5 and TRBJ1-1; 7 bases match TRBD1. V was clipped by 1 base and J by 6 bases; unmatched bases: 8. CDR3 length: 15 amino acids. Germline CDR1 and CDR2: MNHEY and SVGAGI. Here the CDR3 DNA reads TGTGCCAGCAGTTACTACCGCGACAGGGCTTCTGAAGCTTTCTTT. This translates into CASSYYRDRASEAFF.

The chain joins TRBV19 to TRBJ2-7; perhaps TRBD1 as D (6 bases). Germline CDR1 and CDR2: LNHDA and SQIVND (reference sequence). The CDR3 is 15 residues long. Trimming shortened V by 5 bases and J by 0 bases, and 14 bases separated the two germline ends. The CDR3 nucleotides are TGTGCCAGTAGTGACACAGGGAGACTCTCCTACGAGCAGTACTTC. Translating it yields CASSDTGRLSYEQYF.

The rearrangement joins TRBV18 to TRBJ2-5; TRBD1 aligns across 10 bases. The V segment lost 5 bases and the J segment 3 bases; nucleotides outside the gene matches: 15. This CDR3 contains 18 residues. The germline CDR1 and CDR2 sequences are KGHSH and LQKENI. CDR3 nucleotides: TGTGCCAGCTCATCCCTTGTGACAGGGGGCCTATTAGAAGAGACCCAGTACTTC. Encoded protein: CASSSLVTGGLLEETQYF.

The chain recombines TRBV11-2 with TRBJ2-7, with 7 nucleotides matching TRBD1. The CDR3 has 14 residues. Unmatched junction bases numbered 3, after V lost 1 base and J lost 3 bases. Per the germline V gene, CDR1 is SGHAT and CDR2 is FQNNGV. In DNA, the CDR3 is TGTGCCAGCAGCTTAGCGGGACAGAGCTACGAGCAGTACTTC. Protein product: CASSLAGQSYEQYF.

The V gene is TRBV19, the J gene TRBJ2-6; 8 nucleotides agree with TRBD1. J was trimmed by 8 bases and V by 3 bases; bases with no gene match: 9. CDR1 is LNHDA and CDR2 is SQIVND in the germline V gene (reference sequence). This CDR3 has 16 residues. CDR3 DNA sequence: TGTGCCAGTAGTATTAAATATGGACAGGGATCCAACGTCCTGACTTTC. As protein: CASSIKYGQGSNVLTF.

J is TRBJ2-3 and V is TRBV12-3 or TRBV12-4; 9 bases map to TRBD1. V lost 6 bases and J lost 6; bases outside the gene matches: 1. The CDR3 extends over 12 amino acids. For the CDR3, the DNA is TGTGCCAGCAGAGACAGGGGGGATACGCAGTATTTT. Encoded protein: CASRDRGDTQYF.

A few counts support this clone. The CDR3 sequence is CASSVVGGTGETEAFF. The DNA of the CDR3 is TGTGCCAGCAGTGTAGTAGGCGGGACAGGGGAAACTGAAGCTTTCTTT. The chain links TRBV6-1 to TRBJ1-1; 10 bases agree with TRBD1. V was pared by 4 bases and J by 5 bases, with 10 bases of the junction left unmatched. The CDR3 runs 16 residues. Germline lookup yields CDR1 MNHNS and CDR2 SASEGT.

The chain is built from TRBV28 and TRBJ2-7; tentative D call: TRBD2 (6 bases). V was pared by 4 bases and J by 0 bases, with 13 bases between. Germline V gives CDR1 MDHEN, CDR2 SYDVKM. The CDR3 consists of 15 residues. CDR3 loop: CASSSGGVPSYEQYV. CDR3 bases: TGTGCCAGCAGTTCAGGCGGGGTTCCCTCCTACGAGCAGTACGTC.

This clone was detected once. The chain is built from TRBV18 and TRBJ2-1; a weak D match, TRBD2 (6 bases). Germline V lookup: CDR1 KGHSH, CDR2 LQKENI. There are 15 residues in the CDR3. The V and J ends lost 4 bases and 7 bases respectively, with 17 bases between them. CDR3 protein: CASSLREGGGNEQFF. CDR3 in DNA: TGTGCCAGCTCACTACGAGAGGGAGGCGGAAATGAGCAGTTCTTC.

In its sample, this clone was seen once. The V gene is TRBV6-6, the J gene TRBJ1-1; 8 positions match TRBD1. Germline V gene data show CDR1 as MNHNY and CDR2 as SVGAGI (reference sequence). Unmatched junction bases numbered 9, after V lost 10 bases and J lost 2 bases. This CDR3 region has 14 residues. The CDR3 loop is CATRGTGRNTEAFF. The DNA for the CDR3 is TGTGCCACTCGAGGGACAGGACGAAACACTGAAGCTTTCTTT.

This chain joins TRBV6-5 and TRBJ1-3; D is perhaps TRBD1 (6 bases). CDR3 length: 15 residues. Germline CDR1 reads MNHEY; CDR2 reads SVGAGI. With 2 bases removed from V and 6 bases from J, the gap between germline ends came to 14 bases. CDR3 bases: TGTGCCAGCAGTTACGGACAGTCTTCGGCAAACACCATATATTTT. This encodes CASSYGQSSANTIYF.

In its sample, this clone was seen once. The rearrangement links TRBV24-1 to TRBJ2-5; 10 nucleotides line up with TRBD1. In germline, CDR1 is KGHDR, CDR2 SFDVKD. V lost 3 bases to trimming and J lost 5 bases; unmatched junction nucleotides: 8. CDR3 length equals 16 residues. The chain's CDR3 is CATSDPGTGVRETQYF. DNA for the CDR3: TGTGCCACCAGTGATCCGGGGACAGGGGTCCGGGAGACCCAGTACTTC.

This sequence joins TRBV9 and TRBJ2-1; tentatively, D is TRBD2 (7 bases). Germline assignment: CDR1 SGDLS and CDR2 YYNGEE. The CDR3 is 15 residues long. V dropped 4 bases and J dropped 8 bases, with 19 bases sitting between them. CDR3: CASSFLGGPVDEQFF. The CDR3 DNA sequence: TGTGCCAGCAGCTTCCTGGGGGGGCCGGTCGATGAGCAGTTCTTC.

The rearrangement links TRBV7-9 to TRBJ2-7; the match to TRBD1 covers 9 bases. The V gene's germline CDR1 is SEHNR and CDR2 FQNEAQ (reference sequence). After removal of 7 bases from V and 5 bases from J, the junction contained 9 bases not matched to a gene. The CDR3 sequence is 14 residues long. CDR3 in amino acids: CASTRGTGYDEQYV. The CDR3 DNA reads TGTGCCAGCACCCGCGGGACAGGGTATGACGAGCAGTACGTC.

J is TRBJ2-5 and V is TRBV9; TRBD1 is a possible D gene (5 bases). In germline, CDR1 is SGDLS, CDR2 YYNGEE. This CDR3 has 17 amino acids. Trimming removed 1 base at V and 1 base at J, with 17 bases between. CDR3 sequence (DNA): TGTGCCAGCAGCGTATCGTTTGGGCAGGGCGGCCAAGAGACCCAGTACTTC. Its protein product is CASSVSFGQGGQETQYF.

CDR3 in amino acids: CASSSISGAYGYTF. As DNA, the CDR3 is TGTGCCAGCAGTTCTATTTCAGGGGCCTATGGCTACACCTTC. The rearrangement links TRBV2 to TRBJ1-2; tentative D call: TRBD1 (6 bases). This CDR3 is built from 14 residues. Germline assignment: CDR1 SNHLY and CDR2 FYNNEI. V dropped 5 bases and J dropped 4 bases, with 14 bases sitting between them.

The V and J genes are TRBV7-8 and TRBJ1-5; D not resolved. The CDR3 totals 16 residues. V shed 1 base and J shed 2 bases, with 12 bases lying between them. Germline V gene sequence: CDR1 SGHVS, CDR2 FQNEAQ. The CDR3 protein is CASSLELARGNQPQHF. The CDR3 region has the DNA TGTGCCAGCAGCTTAGAGCTGGCACGGGGCAATCAGCCCCAGCATTTT.